These 8 T cell receptor beta chains were all obtained from the same sample, sequenced in a study of CD8+ T cells in alopecia areata. Treatment indicated: oral pan-JAK inhibitor, 5-10 mg twice daily. After isolation, RNA underwent reverse transcription to generate cDNA as the sequencing template. Here immunoSEQ multiplex PCR was the method, and the copy in TCRdb shows in-frame clones only, minus some. The top ten clones hold around 12% of a sample with about 190,000 clones, roughly 62% of them seen once. The material was CD8+ T cells sorted from blood, obtained at week 24, from a patient treated with tofacitinib. Receptor source: a human donor with alopecia areata.

The V gene is TRBV30, the J gene TRBJ2-1; possible D gene TRBD1, 5 bases. The CDR3 is 13 amino acids. The germline V gene has CDR1 GTSNPN and CDR2 SVGIG (reference sequence). V gave up 3 bases and J gave up 7 bases, with 13 bases separating them. The CDR3 reads CAWRVSKGNEQFF. The CDR3 bases are TGTGCCTGGAGAGTGTCCAAGGGGAATGAGCAGTTCTTC.

This clone was seen once. The V call is TRBV12-5, the J call TRBJ2-2; TRBD1 is a possible D gene (5 bases). With 1 base removed from V and 7 bases from J, the gap between germline ends came to 16 bases. From germline, CDR1 is LGHNT and CDR2 FRNRAP. CDR3 length: 16 amino acids. CDR3 amino acids: CASGLAKSQGSGELFF. The CDR3 nucleotides read TGTGCTAGTGGTTTGGCGAAGTCGCAGGGAAGCGGGGAGCTGTTTTTT.

The chain uses TRBV7-3 and TRBJ2-7, with 12 bases aligning to TRBD1. The trim removed 5 bases at V and 5 bases at J, leaving 10 bases unmatched. Per germline, CDR1 SGHTA and CDR2 FQGTGA. CDR3 size: 16 residues. The CDR3 region has the DNA TGTGCCAGCAGCCCGAAAGGGGGGACAGGGGGCGACGAGCAGTACTTC. It translates to CASSPKGGTGGDEQYF. Complete variable domain (other parts from reference TRBV7-3 and TRBJ2-7): GAGVSQTPSNKVTEKGKYVELRCDPISGHTALYWYRQSLGQGPEFLIYFQGTGAADDSGLPNDRFFAVRPEGSVSTLKIQRTERGDSAVYLCASSPKGGTGGDEQYFGPGTRLTVT.

This clone was found once. The chain couples TRBV4-1 to TRBJ1-2; TRBD1 matches at 8 bases. With 0 bases clipped from V and 4 bases from J, the junction kept 4 bases outside the gene matches. Germline V CDR1 and CDR2: MGHRA, YSYEKL. This CDR3 contains 15 residues. The DNA of the CDR3 is TGCGCCAGCAGCCAAGATTTCGACAGGGGCTATGGCTACACCTTC. The encoded protein is CASSQDFDRGYGYTF.

A word on this clone: This CDR3 is also generated by other DNA sequences in the sample. CDR3 loop: CASSLTGNEQFF. The CDR3 nucleotides are TGTGCCAGCAGCTTAACAGGCAATGAGCAGTTCTTC. This chain joins TRBV7-3 and TRBJ2-1; the D is unclear. The CDR3 has 12 amino acids. CDR1 SGHTA and CDR2 FQGTGA come from the germline V gene. Trimming took 0 bases from V and 6 from J, leaving 3 bases between them.

The chain recombines TRBV5-6 with TRBJ1-5; D possibly corresponds to TRBD1 (6 bases). Germline V gene sequence: CDR1 SGHDT, CDR2 YYEEEE. The CDR3 is 14 amino acids. V was trimmed by 0 bases and J by 4 bases, leaving 8 bases between them. The CDR3 sequence is CASSLAGENQPQHF. CDR3 DNA sequence: TGTGCCAGCAGCTTGGCAGGGGAAAATCAGCCCCAGCATTTT.

The chain recombines TRBV30 with TRBJ1-2, with 8 bases fitting TRBD1. V was pared by 2 bases and J by 6 bases, with 11 bases of the junction left unmatched. Germline CDR1 is GTSNPN and CDR2 is SVGIG (reference sequence). The CDR3 extends over 15 amino acids. The CDR3: CAWSWTGPEYDGYTF. The CDR3 coding sequence is TGTGCCTGGAGTTGGACAGGGCCAGAGTACGATGGCTACACCTTC.

The chain is built from TRBV29-1 and TRBJ2-1; 9 nucleotides match TRBD1. The V and J ends lost 8 bases and 7 bases, in that order; junction bases with no gene match: 12. This CDR3 contains 14 residues. Per the germline V gene, CDR1 is SQVTM and CDR2 is ANQGSEA. CDR3 DNA sequence: TGCAGCTTAAGAACAGGACAGGGGAGAAATGAGCAGTTCTTC. Translated, it gives CSLRTGQGRNEQFF.